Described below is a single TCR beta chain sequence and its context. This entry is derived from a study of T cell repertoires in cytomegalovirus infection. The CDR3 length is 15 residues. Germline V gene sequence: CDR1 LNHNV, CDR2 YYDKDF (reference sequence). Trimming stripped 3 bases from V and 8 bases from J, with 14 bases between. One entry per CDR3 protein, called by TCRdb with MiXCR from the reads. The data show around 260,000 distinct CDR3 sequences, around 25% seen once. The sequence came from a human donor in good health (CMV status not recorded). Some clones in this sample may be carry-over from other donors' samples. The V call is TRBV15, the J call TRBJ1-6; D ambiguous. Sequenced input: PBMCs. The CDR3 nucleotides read TGTGCCACCAGCAGCCGACCGGTCATCGATTCACCCCTCCACTTT. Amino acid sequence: CATSSRPVIDSPLHF. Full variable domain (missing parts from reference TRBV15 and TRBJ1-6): DAMVIQNPRYQVTQFGKPVTLSCSQTLNHNVMYWYQQKSSQAPKLLFHYYDKDFNNEADTPDNFQSRRPNTSFCFLDIRSPGLGDTAMYLCATSSRPVIDSPLHFGNGTRLTVT.